These 5 T cell receptor beta chains share one sample of origin, sequenced in a study of cytomegalovirus exposure and HLA in healthy donors. PCR employed 60 Vbeta and 13 Jbeta primers. Libraries were prepared by immunoSEQ multiplex PCR; TCRdb keeps only in-frame clonotypes and omits some of them. The top ten clones hold about 2.7% of a sample with about 160,000 clones, about 71% of them seen once. The material sequenced was PBMCs. Source of these receptors: a woman in her twenties or thirties in good health and CMV-seronegative.

The chain has TRBV9 and TRBJ2-5; tentative D call: TRBD2 (5 bases). V lost 0 bases, J lost 5 bases, and 17 bases lay in between. CDR3 length equals 16 residues. CDR1 is SGDLS and CDR2 is YYNGEE in the germline V gene. CDR3 loop: CASSVGGGESLETQYF. As DNA, the CDR3 is TGTGCCAGCAGCGTAGGTGGAGGAGAGTCCCTCGAGACCCAGTACTTC.

This clone appeared a single time. V usage is TRBV4-1 and J usage is TRBJ1-1; D uncertain. The germline gives CDR1 MGHRA, CDR2 YSYEKL. CDR3 length equals 13 residues. Trimming removed 3 bases at V and 8 bases at J, with 13 bases between. This chain's CDR3 is CASSHGIRFEAFF. CDR3 bases: TGCGCCAGCAGCCACGGGATCAGGTTCGAAGCTTTCTTT.

The rearrangement joins TRBV2 to TRBJ2-3, with a weak D call TRBD2 (5 bases). Trimming removed 2 bases from V and 0 bases from J, with 15 bases in between. Germline V gene lookup returns CDR1 SNHLY and CDR2 FYNNEI. This CDR3 region has 17 residues. In DNA form, the CDR3 reads TGTGCCAGCAGTGAAAAGATCCTCGGGGTGAGCACAGATACGCAGTATTTT. Amino acid sequence: CASSEKILGVSTDTQYF.

The chain links TRBV6-5 to TRBJ2-5, with D perhaps matching TRBD2 (6 bases). The V end lost 4 bases, the J end lost 11 bases, and 17 bases lay between the germline ends. The CDR3 loop spans 13 amino acids. Germline lookup yields CDR1 MNHEY and CDR2 SVGAGI. In DNA, the CDR3 is TGTGCCAGCAGTTGGGGCGGTAGCGGCTTACAGTACTTC. This codes for CASSWGGSGLQYF.

The chain links TRBV29-1 to TRBJ1-3; D call uncertain. This CDR3 has 14 amino acids. Trimming left V 3 bases short and J 2 bases short, with 11 bases between. From germline, CDR1 is SQVTM and CDR2 ANQGSEA. The CDR3 DNA follows: TGCAGCGTTGATCCGGAGGATACTGGAAACACCATATATTTT. This encodes CSVDPEDTGNTIYF.